This TCR beta chain came from a study of CD8 T cells in ankylosing spondylitis. Regarding the study as a whole: Reportedly, significant enrichment of disease-linked clones occurred in matched ankylosing spondylitis synovial fluid. Earlier authors reported some of these motif variants in reactive arthritis synovial fluid and blood. Typical of ankylosing spondylitis blood, it appeared, was a TCR beta motif of several highly homologous variants.

Regarding this clonotype: The target antigen is unknown.

TCRdb re-analysed the 5' RACE reads in MiXCR, keeping a single row per CDR3 protein. The table lists 650,000 to 800,000 distinct CDR3 sequences, 15% to 20% of them singletons, with about 19% in the top ten. Germline assignment: CDR1 SGHAT and CDR2 FQNNGV. The CDR3 is made up of 15 amino acids. V was clipped by 3 bases and J by 2 bases; unmatched bases: 6. The source material was blood, either unsorted or a sorted T cell fraction (not recorded which). J is TRBJ2-7 and V is TRBV11-2, with TRBD1 identical over 8 bases. This receptor was taken from a male donor with ankylosing spondylitis. The CDR3 is CASSFWTGSPYEQYF. The CDR3 DNA reads as TGTGCCAGCAGCTTTTGGACAGGGAGTCCCTACGAGCAGTACTTC.